This TCR beta chain was sequenced for a study of cytomegalovirus exposure and HLA in healthy donors. The study's findings and limits: A later analysis reportedly identified an Asian-associated ancestry cluster as carrying fewer N-insertions than the approximately 670-donor mean. Most likely, a cluster of highly shared sequence variants arose as a sequencing artifact.

Concerning this clone itself: The antigen remains unidentified. Other DNA sequences of this sample code for an identical CDR3.

PCR amplification relied on 60 Vbeta primers (plus 13 Jbeta primers). Assay used: immunoSEQ multiplex PCR; TCRdb lists only in-frame clones, some missing. Here the sample spans about 190,000 clones, 65% to 90% being singletons. Sequencing was performed on PBMCs. The receptor was derived from a man between 35 and 55 years old in good health and CMV-seropositive.

The CDR3 nucleotides are TGTGCCAGCAGTGAGGGAGGTGGGGGCAATCAGCCCCAGCATTTT. As protein: CASSEGGGGNQPQHF. This chain links TRBV25-1 with TRBJ1-5; D unclear. Germline V gives CDR1 MGHDK, CDR2 SYGVNS. Trimming removed 3 bases from V and 2 bases from J, with 11 bases in between. The CDR3 has 15 residues.